This is a list of T cell receptor beta chains from one sample in a study of cytomegalovirus exposure and HLA in healthy donors. The table came from immunoSEQ multiplex PCR; TCRdb's copy has only in-frame clones and leaves some out. The top ten hold roughly 6.5% of the sample, which has more than 150,000 clones, over 65% seen once. Specimen: PBMCs. These receptors were obtained from a young man in good health and CMV-seropositive. Both conserved end residues are part of each CDR3. D genes are given only for firm matches. Not all rows give a size; the values are once, few, many and, for expanded clones, a class.

size,D,V,J,CDR3,DNA
.,TRBD2,TRBV27,TRBJ2-1,CASSPKLAGGLATIRGIEQFF,TGTGCCAGCAGTCCCAAACTAGCGGGAGGGCTAGCTACAATAAGGGGAATAGAGCAGTTCTTC
.,.,TRBV5-8,TRBJ2-4,CASSLEIGGSKNIQYF,TGTGCCAGCAGCTTGGAAATCGGGGGTAGTAAAAACATTCAGTACTTC
.,.,TRBV10-3,TRBJ2-2,CAIMRTISDTGELFF,TGTGCCATCATGAGGACAATATCGGACACCGGGGAGCTGTTTTTT
.,TRBD1,TRBV12-5,TRBJ1-5,CASGLAGTDVNSNQPQHF,TGTGCTAGTGGTTTGGCCGGGACAGATGTTAATAGCAATCAGCCCCAGCATTTT
few,.,TRBV2,TRBJ1-2,CASSSRAAQGGYTF,TGTGCCAGCAGCAGCAGGGCTGCACAGGGTGGCTACACCTTC
.,TRBD1,TRBV7-2,TRBJ1-2,CASSLGDRNYGYTF,TGTGCCAGCAGCTTAGGGGACAGGAACTATGGCTACACCTTC
.,.,TRBV7-2,TRBJ1-3,CASSLGGGSGNTIYF,TGTGCCAGCAGCTTAGGGGGGGGGTCTGGAAACACCATATATTTT
.,.,TRBV27,TRBJ1-2,CASSLSSNYGYTF,TGTGCCAGCAGTTTAAGTAGTAACTATGGCTACACCTTC
.,TRBD2,TRBV2,TRBJ2-7,CASGRSSYEQYF,TGTGCTAGCGGGAGGAGCTCCTACGAGCAGTACTTC
.,.,TRBV5-1,TRBJ2-7,CASSLRGSYEQYF,TGCGCCAGCAGCTTGCGGGGTTCCTACGAGCAGTACTTC
.,.,TRBV19,TRBJ1-5,CASSSPTNQPQHF,TGTGCCAGTAGTTCCCCCACAAATCAGCCCCAGCATTTT
.,.,TRBV27,TRBJ2-7,CASGDLSYEQYF,TGTGCCAGCGGGGACTTGTCCTACGAGCAGTACTTC
once,TRBD2,TRBV7-2,TRBJ2-1,CASSHSTQRGSLGNEQFF,TGTGCCAGCAGCCATTCCACCCAGCGGGGCAGCTTGGGTAATGAGCAGTTCTTC
few,.,TRBV28,TRBJ2-7,CASSLQGTYEQYF,TGTGCCAGCAGTCTCCAGGGTACCTACGAGCAGTACTTC
.,.,TRBV6-5,TRBJ2-3,CASSYMGNTDTQYF,TGTGCCAGCAGTTACATGGGCAACACAGATACGCAGTATTTT
.,TRBD1,TRBV19,TRBJ1-1,CASSLGQGTTEAFF,TGTGCCAGTAGTCTGGGACAGGGGACCACTGAAGCTTTCTTT
.,TRBD1,TRBV4-1,TRBJ1-2,CASSQVRDRGQGNAGYTF,TGCGCCAGCAGCCAAGTGAGGGACAGGGGCCAAGGTAATGCTGGCTACACCTTC
.,TRBD2,TRBV13,TRBJ2-7,CASSSGLAGVYEQYF,TGTGCCAGCAGCTCTGGACTAGCGGGAGTCTACGAGCAGTACTTC
once,.,TRBV5-1,TRBJ1-5,CASSLAGGEYQPQHF,TGCGCCAGCAGCTTGGCTGGCGGGGAATATCAGCCCCAGCATTTT
.,.,TRBV19,TRBJ1-5,CASRTGSNQPQHF,TGTGCCAGTAGGACAGGTTCCAATCAGCCCCAGCATTTT
.,TRBD2,TRBV5-4,TRBJ2-7,CASSDTSGPRPYEQYF,TGTGCCAGCAGCGATACTAGCGGGCCAAGACCCTACGAGCAGTACTTC
.,TRBD1,TRBV6-1,TRBJ2-7,CASSEAGTGQPYEQYF,TGTGCCAGCAGTGAAGCCGGGACAGGGCAGCCCTACGAGCAGTACTTC
.,TRBD1,TRBV12-5,TRBJ1-1,CASGLTLGQGNTEAFF,TGTGCTAGTGGTTTGACCTTAGGACAGGGGAACACTGAAGCTTTCTTT
.,TRBD1,TRBV30,TRBJ2-1,CAWSGTGSSYNEQFF,TGTGCCTGGAGTGGGACAGGGAGCTCCTACAATGAGCAGTTCTTC
.,.,TRBV7-9,TRBJ2-7,CASSGSVYTYEQYF,TGTGCCAGCAGCGGTAGCGTATACACCTACGAGCAGTACTTC
once,.,TRBV5-1,TRBJ1-1,CASSLDGDDTEAFF,TGCGCCAGCAGCTTGGACGGGGATGACACTGAAGCTTTCTTT
once,TRBD2,TRBV10-3,TRBJ2-1,CAISVYGTSGYNEQFF,TGTGCCATCAGTGTGTACGGGACTAGCGGATACAATGAGCAGTTCTTC
.,.,TRBV7-9,TRBJ2-3,CASSLGATTDTQYF,TGTGCCAGCAGCTTAGGGGCAACTACAGATACGCAGTATTTT